These 18 T cell receptor beta chains came from one sample sequenced in a study of blood T cells in healthy people across ages. A second PCR of roughly 7 to 11 cycles used a sample-barcoded 5' primer and a J-beta primer mix. TCRdb redid the calling of the 5' RACE reads with MiXCR, one entry per CDR3 protein. In the table there are 540,000 or so distinct CDR3 sequences, 25% to 30% of which are singletons. The source material was blood. All receptors derive from a woman aged 70-85 years in good health.

As regards this clonotype: The junction departs from the called germline gene at one end, perhaps through a read error. The rearrangement uses TRBV10-3 and TRBJ1-2; 8 positions agree with TRBD1. This CDR3 region has 13 residues. CDR1 and CDR2 from the germline V gene are ENHRY and SYGVKD. CDR3 DNA sequence: TGTGCCACCGGGACAGGAGCTAACTATGGCTACGCCTTC. Protein product: CATGTGANYGYAF.

This clonotype has a handful of counts. V gene TRBV5-5 combines with J gene TRBJ2-7; 7 nucleotides align to TRBD1. The V gene's germline CDR1 is SGHKS and CDR2 YYEKEE (reference sequence). The V segment lost 0 bases and the J segment 0 bases; nucleotides outside the gene matches: 6. The CDR3 spans 16 residues. As DNA, the CDR3 is TGTGCCAGCAGCTTGGCTTTGGACAGGTACTCCTACGAGCAGTACTTC. Residues: CASSLALDRYSYEQYF.

This clonotype has more than one count but fewer than ten. The J gene is TRBJ2-5, the V gene TRBV20-1; possibly TRBD1 for D (5 bases). CDR1 and CDR2 from the germline V gene are DFQATT and SNEGSKA (reference sequence). This CDR3 comprises 14 residues. V dropped 3 bases and J dropped 7 bases, with 18 bases sitting between them. The CDR3 DNA follows: TGCAGTGCTAGGGGGCTACTGGGAAGAGGGACCCAGTACTTC. This codes for CSARGLLGRGTQYF.

This chain joins TRBV2 and TRBJ1-1, with no clear D. Germline loops: CDR1 SNHLY, CDR2 FYNNEI. The length of the CDR3 is 14 residues. The germline V and J ends were trimmed by 4 bases and 1 base, with 10 bases remaining between them. The chain's CDR3 is CASSVSVTNTEAFF. The CDR3 nucleotides read TGTGCCAGCAGTGTTTCGGTCACGAACACTGAAGCTTTCTTT.

This clonotype was recorded a few times. This sequence joins TRBV7-2 and TRBJ1-4; possibly TRBD1 for D (5 bases). The V end lost 4 bases, the J end lost 0 bases, and 18 bases lay between the germline ends. Germline V lookup: CDR1 SGHTA, CDR2 FQGNSA. The CDR3 has 18 amino acids. The CDR3 spells CASSSQGGAVATNEKLFF. CDR3 nucleotides: TGTGCCAGCAGCTCTCAGGGCGGCGCGGTGGCAACTAATGAAAAACTGTTTTTT.

The chain couples TRBV6-5 to TRBJ2-1; 11 positions agree with TRBD2. Per germline, CDR1 MNHEY and CDR2 SVGAGI. The CDR3 runs 15 residues. V trimming: 6 bases; J trimming: 4 bases; junction bases outside the gene matches: 5. CDR3 in amino acids: CASRILAGGYNEQFF. The CDR3 nucleotides read TGTGCCAGCAGAATTCTAGCGGGGGGATACAATGAGCAGTTCTTC.

This clonotype was observed a few times. V usage is TRBV5-1 and J usage is TRBJ1-4; D ambiguous. The CDR3 is made up of 16 amino acids. CDR1 and CDR2 (germline): SGHRS, YFSETQ. Trimming took 3 bases from V and 0 from J, leaving 12 bases between them. The CDR3 nucleotides read TGCGCCAGCAGCTGGGGTAGCGGGGCAACTAATGAAAAACTGTTTTTT. Its protein is CASSWGSGATNEKLFF. Full variable domain (remainder filled in from reference TRBV5-1 and TRBJ1-4): KAGVTQTPRYLIKTRGQQVTLSCSPISGHRSVSWYQQTPGQGLQFLFEYFSETQRNKGNFPGRFSGRQFSNSRSEMNVSTLELGDSALYLCASSWGSGATNEKLFFGSGTQLSVL.

This clonotype was recorded a few times. V and J are TRBV20-1 and TRBJ2-1; D unclear. V was cut by 6 bases and J by 4 bases, with 10 bases left in between. Germline CDR1 is DFQATT and CDR2 is SNEGSKA (reference sequence). CDR3 length: 12 amino acids. CDR3 DNA: TGCAGTGCCGCCCGAAAGTACAATGAGCAGTTCTTC. It translates to CSAARKYNEQFF.

This clonotype was seen a handful of times. The chain employs TRBV27 and TRBJ1-3; D is undetermined. From germline, CDR1 is MNHEY and CDR2 SMNVEV (reference sequence). This CDR3 has 14 amino acids. V was trimmed by 8 bases and J by 4 bases, leaving 15 bases between them. The CDR3 coding sequence is TGTGCCAGCGGCTCCCCCTCACCCGGAAACACCATATATTTT. It yields the protein CASGSPSPGNTIYF.

V and J are TRBV20-1 and TRBJ1-1; a weak D match, TRBD1 (6 bases). Trimming took 2 bases from V and 2 from J, leaving 15 bases between them. The CDR3 sequence is 15 residues long. Germline V gene sequence: CDR1 DFQATT, CDR2 SNEGSKA (reference sequence). This CDR3 is CSARRIQGRNTEAFF. The CDR3 region has the DNA TGCAGTGCTAGAAGGATACAGGGAAGAAACACTGAAGCTTTCTTT.

V and J are TRBV10-3 and TRBJ2-3, with D maybe TRBD1 (5 bases). Germline-derived CDR1 and CDR2 are ENHRY and SYGVKD. Between the trimmed V and J ends, which lost 3 bases and 5 bases, there was a span of 9 bases. This CDR3 is 13 amino acids long. CDR3 sequence (DNA): TGTGCCATCAGTGATGGGGCTGGAGATACGCAGTATTTT. Encoded protein: CAISDGAGDTQYF.

V gene TRBV12-3 or TRBV12-4 combines with J gene TRBJ1-2; D unresolved. The CDR3 covers 11 residues. V gave up 2 bases and J gave up 8 bases, with 6 bases separating them. CDR3 nucleotide sequence: TGTGCCAGCAGTTTACGGGCGGGCTACACCTTC. It yields the protein CASSLRAGYTF.

This clonotype was observed a few times. The V call is TRBV21-1, the J call TRBJ1-2; the table's TRBD1 call for D was not verified on the DNA. TRBV21-1 is termed a pseudogene. CDR3 length: 21 amino acids. CDR3 amino acids: CASSKEAWGPIGGKTCYGYTF. The CDR3 nucleotides read TGTGCCAGCAGCAAAGAGGCGTGGGGACCGATCGGGGGTAAAACGTGCTATGGCTACACCTTC.

The CDR3 DNA follows: TGCGCCAGCAGCTTGGCCCCAGCGGGGGGCACAGATACGCAGTATTTT. Translation: CASSLAPAGGTDTQYF. This chain connects TRBV5-1 to TRBJ2-3; 8 bases fit TRBD2. The CDR3 has 16 amino acids. V gave up 0 bases and J gave up 1 base; unmatched junction bases: 4. Per germline, CDR1 SGHRS and CDR2 YFSETQ.

Only one count was recorded for this clonotype. Here the CDR3 reads CSERKGGDTQYF. CDR3 in DNA: TGCAGCGAAAGGAAGGGAGGAGATACGCAGTATTTT. The rearrangement uses TRBV29-1 and TRBJ2-3; TRBD2 is a possible D gene (6 bases). CDR1 and CDR2 (germline): SQVTM, ANQGSEA. The germline V and J ends were trimmed by 7 bases and 5 bases, with 13 bases remaining between them. The CDR3 extends over 12 amino acids.

This clonotype was seen a few times. This sequence joins TRBV3-1 and TRBJ1-2; D gene ambiguous. Germline V lookup: CDR1 LGHDT, CDR2 YNNKEL (reference sequence). The CDR3 is made up of 16 amino acids. The V end lost 1 base, the J end lost 3 bases, and 15 bases lay between the germline ends. CDR3 in amino acids: CASSQATGRGHYGYTF. CDR3 sequence (DNA): TGTGCCAGCAGCCAAGCAACGGGGAGAGGGCACTATGGCTACACCTTC.

Note on this clonotype: Compared with germline, one end of the junction differs, possibly owing to a read error. J is TRBJ2-5 and V is TRBV2; 7 nucleotides line up with TRBD1. This CDR3 comprises 12 residues. CDR1 and CDR2 from the germline V gene are SNHLY and FYNNEI. The CDR3 region has the DNA TGTGCCAGCCGGGACAGTGGACCCCTCGCGTCCTTC. Protein sequence: CASRDSGPLASF. Complete variable domain (other parts from reference TRBV2 and TRBJ2-5): EPEVTQTPSHQVTQMGQEVILRCVPISNHLYFYWYRQILGQKVEFLVSFYNNEISEKSEIFDDQFSVERPDGSNFTLKIRSTKLEDSAMYFCASRDSGPLASFGPGTRLLVL.

Points on this clonotype: A much larger clone differs from this one at a single base, so this may be a read error. The gene calls are TRBV12-3 or TRBV12-4 and TRBJ2-1; D ambiguous. The CDR3 runs 13 residues. CDR3 in amino acids: CASSLEAYDEQFF. CDR3 in DNA: TGTGCCAGCAGTTTAGAGGCCTACGATGAGCAGTTCTTC.